What follows are 20 T cell receptor beta chains derived from one specimen sequenced in a study of OX40 agonist ivuxolimab in advanced cancers. Sequencing used immunoSEQ multiplex PCR; TCRdb keeps in-frame clones, though not all of them. The data contain about 79,000 clones, under 85% of them singletons. Here the sequenced sample was CD4+ or CD8+ T cells sorted from blood, taken in a trial of the OX40 agonist ivuxolimab. These receptors were collected from an adult with an advanced solid tumor such as melanoma, head and neck, liver or kidney cancer.

The genes are TRBV13 and TRBJ2-7; possibly TRBD1 for D (6 bases). This CDR3 has 14 residues. With 6 bases removed from V and 2 bases from J, the gap between germline ends came to 14 bases. The germline gives CDR1 PRHDT, CDR2 FYEKMQ (reference sequence). CDR3 loop: CASSESTGTYEQYF. CDR3 DNA: TGTGCCAGCAGTGAATCGACAGGCACCTACGAGCAGTACTTC.

This clone occurred a few times. This rearrangement joins TRBV15 to TRBJ1-1; D is ambiguous. Germline CDR1 reads LNHNV; CDR2 reads YYDKDF (reference sequence). V lost 8 bases, J lost 3 bases, and 10 bases lay in between. The length of the CDR3 is 12 residues. The CDR3: CATSGRYTEAFF. The CDR3 bases are TGTGCCACCTCTGGACGGTACACTGAAGCTTTCTTT. Full variable domain (remainder filled in from reference TRBV15 and TRBJ1-1): DAMVIQNPRYQVTQFGKPVTLSCSQTLNHNVMYWYQQKSSQAPKLLFHYYDKDFNNEADTPDNFQSRRPNTSFCFLDIRSPGLGDTAMYLCATSGRYTEAFFGQGTRLTVV.

The chain combines TRBV6-5 with TRBJ2-3; TRBD1 aligns across 7 bases. Looked up from germline, CDR1 is MNHEY and CDR2 is SVGAGI. The CDR3 sequence is 14 residues long. V trimming: 2 bases; J trimming: 6 bases; junction bases outside the gene matches: 5. The CDR3 loop reads CASSYGTVGDTQYF. In DNA, the CDR3 is TGTGCCAGCAGTTACGGGACAGTAGGGGATACGCAGTATTTT.

The chain combines TRBV9 with TRBJ2-7, with TRBD1 identical over 9 bases. Per the germline V gene, CDR1 is SGDLS and CDR2 is YYNGEE. Trimming took 4 bases from V and 2 from J; bases not matched to a gene: 13. This CDR3 contains 17 residues. The CDR3, as DNA: TGTGCCAGCAGCCCCTTCCACGGGACAGGGATTCCCTACGAGCAGTACTTC. Translated, it gives CASSPFHGTGIPYEQYF.

This clone was recorded only once. V and J are TRBV5-8 and TRBJ2-7; a possible D gene is TRBD2 (6 bases). V lost 4 bases and J 1 base, leaving 15 bases between the germline ends. The CDR3 covers 15 residues. Germline CDR1 is SGHTS and CDR2 is YDEGEE. DNA of the CDR3: TGTGCCAGCAGCATCCGCGGACGGGGGTCCTACGAGCAGTACTTC. Amino acids: CASSIRGRGSYEQYF.

V usage is TRBV28 and J usage is TRBJ2-7, with 8 bases identical to TRBD2. This CDR3 region has 14 residues. The J segment lost 0 bases and the V segment lost 5 bases, leaving 3 bases of the junction unmatched. The germline gives CDR1 MDHEN, CDR2 SYDVKM. The CDR3 nucleotides are TGTGCCAGCAGTCCGGGGGGGAACTCCTACGAGCAGTACTTC. Translation: CASSPGGNSYEQYF.

This clone appeared a single time. The chain links TRBV30 to TRBJ2-5; perhaps TRBD2 as D (5 bases). V shed 3 bases and J shed 7 bases, with 33 bases lying between them. CDR1 and CDR2 (germline): GTSNPN, SVGIG (reference sequence). The CDR3 loop spans 19 amino acids. CDR3 residues: CAWSASGPKMKRTKGTQYF. CDR3 in DNA: TGTGCCTGGAGCGCGAGCGGTCCGAAAATGAAGAGAACCAAAGGGACCCAGTACTTC. The full variable domain, with the rest looked up from reference TRBV30 and TRBJ2-5, is SQTIHQWPATLVQPVGSPLSLECTVEGTSNPNLYWYRQAAGRGLQLLFYSVGIGQISSEVPQNLSASRPQDRQFILSSKKLLLSDSGFYLCAWSASGPKMKRTKGTQYFGPGTRLLVL.

The J gene is TRBJ2-1, the V gene TRBV7-3; the match to TRBD2 covers 16 bases. The germline gives CDR1 SGHTA, CDR2 FQGTGA. This CDR3 has 18 residues. J was trimmed by 4 bases and V by 5 bases; bases with no gene match: 8. CDR3 residues: CASSPGTSGREAYNEQFF. The CDR3 coding sequence is TGTGCCAGCAGCCCCGGGACTAGCGGGAGGGAGGCTTACAATGAGCAGTTCTTC.

The V and J genes are TRBV2 and TRBJ2-3; D unclear. CDR1 and CDR2 (germline): SNHLY, FYNNEI. This CDR3 has 14 residues. Trimming removed 11 bases at V and 0 bases at J, with 15 bases between. The DNA of the CDR3 is TGTGCCGGGAAGCGCTCTGTTAGCACAGATACGCAGTATTTT. This sequence encodes CAGKRSVSTDTQYF.

The chain has TRBV19 and TRBJ2-1, with D tentatively TRBD1 (7 bases). Germline V gene sequence: CDR1 LNHDA, CDR2 SQIVND (reference sequence). Trimming took off 6 bases at V and 7 bases at J, with 25 bases between the two ends. The CDR3 runs to 17 residues. The CDR3 DNA reads TGTGCCAGTAGCCACCGCGGGGACGGCAGGGGGTTGAATGAGCAGTTCTTC. This codes for CASSHRGDGRGLNEQFF. Full variable domain (missing parts from reference TRBV19 and TRBJ2-1): DGGITQSPKYLFRKEGQNVTLSCEQNLNHDAMYWYRQDPGQGLRLIYYSQIVNDFQKGDIAEGYSVSREKKESFPLTVTSAQKNPTAFYLCASSHRGDGRGLNEQFFGPGTRLTVL.

This sequence joins TRBV2 and TRBJ2-7; D is unclear. The CDR3 loop spans 14 amino acids. The germline V and J ends were trimmed by 7 bases and 0 bases, with 13 bases remaining between them. Germline V gene sequence: CDR1 SNHLY, CDR2 FYNNEI. The CDR3 loop reads CASTFLPISYEQYF. CDR3 nucleotides: TGTGCCAGCACCTTCCTACCCATCTCCTACGAGCAGTACTTC.

V and J are TRBV7-8 and TRBJ1-1; D not certain. CDR1 and CDR2 from the germline V gene are SGHVS and FQNEAQ. V lost 0 bases and J lost 6, with 14 bases in between. The CDR3 runs 15 residues. CDR3 loop: CASSLAPTGMAEAFF. CDR3 DNA: TGTGCCAGCAGCTTAGCCCCGACGGGCATGGCTGAAGCTTTCTTT.

The chain is built from TRBV9 and TRBJ2-7; 7 bases are a match to TRBD2. Germline lookup yields CDR1 SGDLS and CDR2 YYNGEE. The CDR3 is 14 amino acids. The trim removed 0 bases at V and 4 bases at J, leaving 4 bases unmatched. The DNA for the CDR3 is TGTGCCAGCAGCGTAGCGGGAGGTATGTACGAGCAGTACTTC. Encoded protein: CASSVAGGMYEQYF.

This clone came up once. The chain couples TRBV11-2 to TRBJ2-3; D call uncertain. Per germline, CDR1 SGHAT and CDR2 FQNNGV. The CDR3 has 15 residues. V was pared by 1 base and J by 2 bases, with 10 bases between. CDR3 sequence reads: CASSLAPGLTDTQYF. The CDR3 nucleotides read TGTGCCAGCAGCTTAGCTCCGGGCCTCACAGATACGCAGTATTTT.

The rearrangement links TRBV28 to TRBJ1-1, with 9 bases identical to TRBD1. The CDR3 has 15 residues. The V segment lost 5 bases and the J segment 2 bases; nucleotides outside the gene matches: 6. CDR1 and CDR2 from the germline V gene are MDHEN and SYDVKM. CDR3 nucleotide sequence: TGTGCCAGCAGTGGACAGGGGCGTTTCAACACTGAAGCTTTCTTT. It codes for CASSGQGRFNTEAFF.

V usage is TRBV27 and J usage is TRBJ2-5; 9 nucleotides agree with TRBD2. Germline V gene lookup returns CDR1 MNHEY and CDR2 SMNVEV (reference sequence). J gave up 1 base and V 2 bases, and 5 bases lay outside the gene matches. The CDR3 runs to 16 residues. CDR3 sequence (DNA): TGTGCCAGCAGTTTACTAGCGGGACCACCCCAAGAGACCCAGTACTTC. Amino acids: CASSLLAGPPQETQYF.

The rearrangement joins TRBV7-9 to TRBJ2-5; D remains unclear. Gene TRBJ2-7 matches the end of the DNA better, so the J call may be wrong. Germline V gene sequence: CDR1 SEHNR, CDR2 FQNEAQ (reference sequence). There are 12 residues in the CDR3. DNA for the CDR3: TGTGCCAGCAGCCTAGATAATTCCGAGCAGTACTTC. Translating gives CASSLDNSEQYF.

J is TRBJ1-2 and V is TRBV11-2, with 9 bases lining up with TRBD1. Losses at the gene ends were 1 base for V and 7 bases for J; bases not matched to a gene: 4. CDR3 length: 14 residues. Looked up from germline, CDR1 is SGHAT and CDR2 is FQNNGV. The CDR3 coding sequence is TGTGCCAGCAGCTTAGGAGGGACAGGGCGTGGCTACACCTTC. Translation: CASSLGGTGRGYTF. Together with reference TRBV11-2 and TRBJ1-2, the CDR3 gives the full variable domain: EAGVAQSPRYKIIEKRQSVAFWCNPISGHATLYWYQQILGQGPKLLIQFQNNGVVDDSQLPKDRFSAERLKGVDSTLKIQPAKLEDSAVYLCASSLGGTGRGYTFGSGTRLTVV.

The J gene is TRBJ1-3, the V gene TRBV4-2; no definite D call. The germline CDR1 and CDR2 sequences are LGHNA and YNFKEQ. The CDR3 covers 14 residues. The V end lost 5 bases, the J end lost 1 base, and 9 bases lay between the germline ends. CDR3 amino acids: CASSISGSGNTIYF. Written as DNA, the CDR3 is TGTGCCAGCAGCATAAGTGGGTCTGGAAACACCATATATTTT.

The genes are TRBV27 and TRBJ2-5; possibly TRBD1 or TRBD2 for D (5 bases each). V dropped 5 bases and J dropped 14 bases, with 18 bases sitting between them. The CDR3 is 12 residues long. CDR1 and CDR2 (germline): MNHEY, SMNVEV (reference sequence). CDR3 residues: CASSRSGALEYF. The DNA of the CDR3 is TGTGCCAGCAGTCGATCCGGGGCTCTAGAATACTTC.